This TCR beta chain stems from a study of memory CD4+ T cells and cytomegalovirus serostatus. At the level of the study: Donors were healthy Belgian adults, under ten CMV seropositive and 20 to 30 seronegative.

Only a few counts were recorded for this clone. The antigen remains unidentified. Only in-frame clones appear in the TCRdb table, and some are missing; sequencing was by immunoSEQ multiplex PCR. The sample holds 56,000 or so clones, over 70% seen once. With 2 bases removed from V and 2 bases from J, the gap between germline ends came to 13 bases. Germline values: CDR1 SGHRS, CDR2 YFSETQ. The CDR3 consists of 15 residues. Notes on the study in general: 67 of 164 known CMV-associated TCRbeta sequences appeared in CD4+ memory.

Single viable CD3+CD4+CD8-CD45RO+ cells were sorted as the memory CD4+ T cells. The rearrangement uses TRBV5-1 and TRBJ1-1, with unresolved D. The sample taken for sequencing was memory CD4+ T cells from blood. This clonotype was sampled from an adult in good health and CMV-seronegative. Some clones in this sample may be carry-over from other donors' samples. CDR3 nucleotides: TGCGCCAGCAGCTTCCAGAGTCCCTTTAACACTGAAGCTTTCTTT. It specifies CASSFQSPFNTEAFF.